Listed below are T cell receptor beta chains from one sample, sequenced in a study of T-cell memory formation after mild COVID-19. TCRdb fed the 5' RACE reads into MiXCR, producing one record per CDR3 protein. The sample holds 470,000 or so distinct CDR3 sequences, around 17% seen once. Input material: PBMCs or a T cell subset sorted from them (not recorded which). The receptors stem from a man aged 18 to 29 who had mild COVID-19 (a few samples of this study predate the infection). Cell type and time point are not known. CDR3s include the opening cysteine and the closing phenylalanine or tryptophan. The order of the fields is D gene, J gene, clone size, V gene, CDR3 protein, CDR3 DNA. D genes are given only for firm matches. Part of the rows lack a size; the others show once, few, many or a class for expanded clones.

d_call: TRBD2
j_call: TRBJ2-1
clone_size: -
v_call: TRBV7-9
cdr3_aa: CASSLSSGGTNEQFF
cdr3_nt: TGTGCCAGCAGCTTAAGTAGCGGGGGGACCAATGAGCAGTTCTTC

d_call: TRBD1
j_call: TRBJ1-2
clone_size: -
v_call: TRBV4-1
cdr3_aa: CASRLAQGGPYGYTF
cdr3_nt: TGCGCCAGCAGACTCGCCCAGGGGGGTCCCTATGGCTACACCTTC

d_call: -
j_call: TRBJ2-4
clone_size: -
v_call: TRBV4-2
cdr3_aa: CASSQDPGGAKNIQYF
cdr3_nt: TGTGCCAGCAGCCAAGATCCTGGGGGAGCCAAAAACATTCAGTACTTC

d_call: -
j_call: TRBJ2-7
clone_size: once
v_call: TRBV7-8
cdr3_aa: CASSWRGISKYF
cdr3_nt: TGTGCCAGCAGCTGGCGCGGGATATCAAAGTACTTC

d_call: -
j_call: TRBJ1-6
clone_size: few
v_call: TRBV28
cdr3_aa: CASRQVERSPLHF
cdr3_nt: TGTGCCAGCCGACAGGTCGAGAGATCACCCCTCCACTTT

d_call: TRBD1
j_call: TRBJ1-2
clone_size: once
v_call: TRBV29-1
cdr3_aa: CSVRGERDRGNYGYTF
cdr3_nt: TGCAGCGTCCGAGGGGAGCGGGACAGGGGTAACTATGGCTACACCTTC

d_call: TRBD2
j_call: TRBJ2-1
clone_size: few
v_call: TRBV7-9
cdr3_aa: CASSFWTSGANEQFF
cdr3_nt: TGTGCCAGCAGCTTTTGGACTAGCGGGGCTAATGAGCAGTTCTTC

d_call: TRBD1
j_call: TRBJ1-2
clone_size: -
v_call: TRBV5-4
cdr3_aa: CASSFGQGRSYTF
cdr3_nt: TGTGCCAGCAGCTTCGGACAGGGACGCAGCTACACCTTC

d_call: TRBD1
j_call: TRBJ2-7
clone_size: -
v_call: TRBV10-1
cdr3_aa: CASSGWTGGTYEQYF
cdr3_nt: TGCGCCAGCAGTGGGTGGACAGGGGGGACCTACGAGCAGTACTTC

d_call: TRBD1
j_call: TRBJ1-4
clone_size: -
v_call: TRBV5-4
cdr3_aa: CASSRPGTENEKLFF
cdr3_nt: TGTGCCAGCAGCCGGCCCGGGACAGAGAATGAAAAACTGTTTTTT

d_call: TRBD2
j_call: TRBJ2-1
clone_size: few
v_call: TRBV20-1
cdr3_aa: CSARIPAGGPGTQNEQFF
cdr3_nt: TGCAGTGCTAGAATCCCAGCGGGGGGGCCAGGGACACAAAATGAGCAGTTCTTC

d_call: -
j_call: TRBJ2-1
clone_size: few
v_call: TRBV6-5
cdr3_aa: CASKRGSEQFF
cdr3_nt: TGTGCCAGCAAACGGGGGAGTGAGCAGTTCTTC

d_call: TRBD2
j_call: TRBJ2-3
clone_size: -
v_call: TRBV10-3
cdr3_aa: CAISDFERGGLKDTQYF
cdr3_nt: TGTGCCATCAGTGATTTCGAGCGGGGGGGCCTCAAAGATACGCAGTATTTT

d_call: -
j_call: TRBJ1-6
clone_size: few
v_call: TRBV6-5
cdr3_aa: CASSRGGLSVSYNSPLHF
cdr3_nt: TGTGCCAGCAGCCGAGGTGGTTTAAGTGTCTCCTATAATTCACCCCTCCACTTT

d_call: -
j_call: TRBJ1-4
clone_size: few
v_call: TRBV7-9
cdr3_aa: CASSALILRGRPNEKLFF
cdr3_nt: TGTGCCAGCAGCGCCCTGATCCTTCGAGGACGGCCTAATGAAAAACTGTTTTTT

d_call: TRBD1
j_call: TRBJ2-1
clone_size: few
v_call: TRBV4-1
cdr3_aa: CASSQVAGGIYNEQFF
cdr3_nt: TGCGCCAGCAGCCAAGTAGCAGGGGGCATCTACAATGAGCAGTTCTTC

d_call: -
j_call: TRBJ2-3
clone_size: -
v_call: TRBV5-1
cdr3_aa: CASSAVPTDTQYF
cdr3_nt: TGCGCCAGCAGCGCCGTCCCCACAGATACGCAGTATTTT

d_call: -
j_call: TRBJ2-5
clone_size: many
v_call: TRBV12-3/TRBV12-4
cdr3_aa: CASSSLYQETQYF
cdr3_nt: TGTGCCAGCAGTTCCCTGTACCAAGAGACCCAGTACTTC

d_call: -
j_call: TRBJ1-4
clone_size: -
v_call: TRBV4-3
cdr3_aa: CASSQRGAANEKLFF
cdr3_nt: TGCGCCAGCAGCCAACGGGGGGCGGCTAATGAAAAACTGTTTTTT

d_call: -
j_call: TRBJ1-1
clone_size: few
v_call: TRBV19
cdr3_aa: CASSIGGGGPEAFF
cdr3_nt: TGTGCCAGTAGTATCGGGGGCGGAGGCCCTGAAGCTTTCTTT

d_call: -
j_call: TRBJ2-5
clone_size: -
v_call: TRBV20-1
cdr3_aa: CSATRRGGGSPASYLGTQYF
cdr3_nt: TGCAGTGCTACCCGTAGGGGGGGAGGGAGCCCGGCGAGTTATTTAGGGACCCAGTACTTC

d_call: -
j_call: TRBJ1-1
clone_size: -
v_call: TRBV30
cdr3_aa: CAWSTGGKAFF
cdr3_nt: TGTGCCTGGAGTACGGGAGGGAAAGCTTTCTTT

d_call: -
j_call: TRBJ2-3
clone_size: few
v_call: TRBV7-9
cdr3_aa: CASSSRRTLTTDTQYF
cdr3_nt: TGTGCCAGCAGCTCACGAAGGACCCTTACCACAGATACGCAGTATTTT

d_call: TRBD1
j_call: TRBJ2-5
clone_size: -
v_call: TRBV4-1
cdr3_aa: CASSPYAGGTQETQYF
cdr3_nt: TGCGCCAGCAGCCCATACGCAGGGGGCACTCAAGAGACCCAGTACTTC

d_call: -
j_call: TRBJ2-5
clone_size: -
v_call: TRBV9
cdr3_aa: CASSVGGKQRETQYF
cdr3_nt: TGTGCCAGCAGCGTAGGCGGTAAGCAAAGAGAGACCCAGTACTTC

d_call: TRBD1
j_call: TRBJ2-3
clone_size: -
v_call: TRBV12-5
cdr3_aa: CARGTGGKGTDTQYF
cdr3_nt: TGTGCTAGGGGAACAGGGGGCAAAGGCACAGATACGCAGTATTTT

d_call: -
j_call: TRBJ1-2
clone_size: -
v_call: TRBV5-5
cdr3_aa: CASSLAGFGRGSGYTF
cdr3_nt: TGTGCCAGCAGCTTGGCCGGTTTCGGCAGGGGTTCTGGCTACACCTTC

d_call: -
j_call: TRBJ1-2
clone_size: -
v_call: TRBV11-2
cdr3_aa: CASSFGVVYGYTF
cdr3_nt: TGTGCCAGCAGCTTCGGGGTCGTCTATGGCTACACCTTC

d_call: -
j_call: TRBJ1-6
clone_size: -
v_call: TRBV18
cdr3_aa: CASSLGASVAPLHF
cdr3_nt: TGTGCCAGCTCATTGGGGGCATCGGTCGCACCCCTCCACTTT

d_call: TRBD2
j_call: TRBJ2-3
clone_size: -
v_call: TRBV20-1
cdr3_aa: CSAGLADTQYF
cdr3_nt: TGCAGTGCAGGACTAGCAGATACGCAGTATTTT

d_call: -
j_call: TRBJ1-5
clone_size: -
v_call: TRBV4-1
cdr3_aa: CASSQGAPGTDNQPQHF
cdr3_nt: TGCGCCAGCAGCCAAGGCGCCCCCGGGACGGACAATCAGCCCCAGCATTTT

d_call: TRBD2
j_call: TRBJ2-1
clone_size: -
v_call: TRBV6-2/TRBV6-3
cdr3_aa: CASSYVSGGAPFF
cdr3_nt: TGTGCCAGCAGTTATGTGAGCGGGGGGGCCCCGTTCTTC

d_call: TRBD1
j_call: TRBJ1-1
clone_size: few
v_call: TRBV5-1
cdr3_aa: CASSLAAGGATEAFF
cdr3_nt: TGCGCCAGCAGCTTGGCGGCAGGGGGCGCGACTGAAGCTTTCTTT

d_call: TRBD2
j_call: TRBJ2-5
clone_size: few
v_call: TRBV7-2
cdr3_aa: CASSLVTSGQETQYF
cdr3_nt: TGTGCCAGCAGCTTAGTTACTAGCGGACAAGAGACCCAGTACTTC

d_call: TRBD1
j_call: TRBJ1-1
clone_size: many
v_call: TRBV29-1
cdr3_aa: CSVVAGQLNTEAFF
cdr3_nt: TGCAGCGTTGTCGCGGGACAGTTGAACACTGAAGCTTTCTTT

d_call: -
j_call: TRBJ1-6
clone_size: few
v_call: TRBV3-1
cdr3_aa: CASSPDRSNSPLHF
cdr3_nt: TGTGCCAGCAGTCCAGACAGATCTAATTCACCCCTCCACTTT

d_call: TRBD1
j_call: TRBJ1-2
clone_size: few
v_call: TRBV4-2
cdr3_aa: CASSQPGQGDPTDYGYTF
cdr3_nt: TGTGCCAGCAGCCAACCGGGACAGGGTGACCCCACGGACTATGGCTACACCTTC

d_call: -
j_call: TRBJ2-5
clone_size: -
v_call: TRBV4-3
cdr3_aa: CASSQEAPQETQYF
cdr3_nt: TGCGCCAGCAGCCAAGAGGCCCCGCAGGAGACCCAGTACTTC

d_call: -
j_call: TRBJ1-5
clone_size: -
v_call: TRBV18
cdr3_aa: CASSPVGSQPQHF
cdr3_nt: TGTGCCAGCTCACCAGTGGGTTCTCAGCCCCAGCATTTT

d_call: -
j_call: TRBJ2-5
clone_size: -
v_call: TRBV7-3
cdr3_aa: CASSLNPGEETQYF
cdr3_nt: TGTGCCAGCAGCTTAAACCCAGGGGAGGAGACCCAGTACTTC

d_call: -
j_call: TRBJ1-2
clone_size: few
v_call: TRBV3-1
cdr3_aa: CASSHGQSYTF
cdr3_nt: TGTGCCAGCAGCCATGGACAAAGCTACACCTTC

d_call: -
j_call: TRBJ2-1
clone_size: few
v_call: TRBV7-9
cdr3_aa: CASSLVDNYNEQFF
cdr3_nt: TGTGCCAGCAGCTTAGTGGATAACTACAATGAGCAGTTCTTC

d_call: -
j_call: TRBJ2-5
clone_size: -
v_call: TRBV2
cdr3_aa: CAAGRGAETQYF
cdr3_nt: TGTGCCGCAGGGCGAGGGGCAGAGACCCAGTACTTC

d_call: -
j_call: TRBJ1-5
clone_size: many
v_call: TRBV7-2
cdr3_aa: CASLQDLNQPQHF
cdr3_nt: TGTGCCAGCCTACAGGACCTCAATCAGCCCCAGCATTTT

d_call: -
j_call: TRBJ2-1
clone_size: few
v_call: TRBV4-1
cdr3_aa: CASSQDQVSGSLLYEQFF
cdr3_nt: TGCGCCAGCAGCCAAGATCAGGTATCGGGGTCGCTCTTATATGAGCAGTTCTTC

d_call: -
j_call: TRBJ1-2
clone_size: -
v_call: TRBV7-9
cdr3_aa: CASKGELGGYTF
cdr3_nt: TGTGCCAGCAAAGGGGAGTTGGGTGGCTACACCTTC

d_call: -
j_call: TRBJ2-5
clone_size: -
v_call: TRBV21-1
cdr3_aa: CASRSPGLGTGDEETQYF
cdr3_nt: TGTGCCAGCAGGTCCCCGGGGTTGGGGACAGGGGACGAAGAGACCCAGTACTTC

d_call: -
j_call: TRBJ2-5
clone_size: few
v_call: TRBV5-1
cdr3_aa: CASTARAIQETQYF
cdr3_nt: TGCGCCAGCACCGCACGGGCCATTCAAGAGACCCAGTACTTC

d_call: -
j_call: TRBJ2-7
clone_size: -
v_call: TRBV20-1
cdr3_aa: CSASPRGPTWALEQYF
cdr3_nt: TGCAGTGCCTCTCCCCGGGGCCCCACCTGGGCCCTCGAGCAGTACTTC

d_call: TRBD1
j_call: TRBJ1-2
clone_size: few
v_call: TRBV30
cdr3_aa: CAWSGTGFPGYTF
cdr3_nt: TGTGCCTGGAGCGGGACAGGGTTCCCTGGCTACACCTTC